A single sample gave rise to the 7 T cell receptor beta chains below, sequenced in a study of HIV-infected patients and healthy controls. cDNA was made from 400 to 500 ng RNA using alpha and beta constant primers. Alpha and beta chain libraries were made separately by chain-specific third strand synthesis with multiplexing indices. TCRdb used MiXCR to reprocess the 5' RACE reads, holding one entry per CDR3 protein. The sample has more than 8,000 distinct CDR3 sequences, roughly 8% seen once; the top ten hold approximately 6.1%. All unsorted peripheral T cells were captured because whole blood was used without fractionation. Sequencing was done on a sample of blood. These receptors came from an adult in good health.

In its sample, this clonotype is medium-sized. The V call is TRBV12-3 or TRBV12-4, the J call TRBJ2-5, with 9 bases fitting TRBD2. The V and J ends lost 7 bases and 5 bases, in that order; junction bases with no gene match: 5. The CDR3 is made up of 13 amino acids. This chain's CDR3 is CASKVAGVETQYF. The CDR3 DNA is TGTGCCAGCAAGGTAGCGGGAGTTGAGACCCAGTACTTC.

This sequence joins TRBV19 and TRBJ2-1; a weak D match, TRBD2 (5 bases). The V end lost 4 bases, the J end lost 3 bases, and 7 bases lay between the germline ends. This CDR3 is 13 amino acids long. Germline V lookup: CDR1 LNHDA, CDR2 SQIVND (reference sequence). CDR3: CASSTDFYNEQFF. CDR3 DNA: TGTGCCAGTAGTACGGACTTCTACAATGAGCAGTTCTTC.

By its share, this clonotype is medium-sized. J is TRBJ2-5 and V is TRBV5-1, with a possible D match to TRBD1 (6 bases). Germline V CDR1 and CDR2: SGHRS, YFSETQ. The CDR3 extends over 14 amino acids. Trimming shortened V by 5 bases and J by 5 bases, and 16 bases separated the two germline ends. CDR3 protein: CASSYTGKWETQYF. CDR3 bases: TGCGCCAGCAGTTACACAGGGAAGTGGGAGACCCAGTACTTC.

The sample holds a few counts of this clonotype. The chain has TRBV27 and TRBJ2-3, with 11 bases fitting TRBD2. V dropped 3 bases and J dropped 4; count of bases not matched to a gene: 6. From germline, CDR1 is MNHEY and CDR2 SMNVEV (reference sequence). CDR3 length equals 16 residues. The CDR3 loop is CASSFTSGGRADTQYF. The CDR3 DNA follows: TGTGCCAGCAGTTTTACTAGCGGGGGTCGGGCAGATACGCAGTATTTT.

This clonotype came up many times. The rearrangement joins TRBV6-2 or TRBV6-3 to TRBJ2-5; perhaps TRBD1 as D (6 bases). Trimming took off 6 bases at V and 2 bases at J, with 10 bases between the two ends. The CDR3 sequence is 13 residues long. Looked up from germline, CDR1 is MNHEY and CDR2 is SVGEGT. CDR3 amino acids: CASSRQEQETQYF. Written as DNA, the CDR3 is TGTGCCAGCAGCAGACAGGAGCAAGAGACCCAGTACTTC.

By sample share, this clonotype is medium-sized. As DNA, the CDR3 is TGTGCTAGCTCCCCCGCGGCGGGGCGGAGCAATGAGCAGTTCTTC. Translation gives CASSPAAGRSNEQFF. The gene calls are TRBV7-7 and TRBJ2-1; D is perhaps TRBD2 (6 bases). The CDR3 consists of 15 residues. Per the germline V gene, CDR1 is SSHAT and CDR2 is FNYEAQ (reference sequence).

By proportion, this clonotype is medium-sized (0.01 to 0.1%). The chain employs TRBV28 and TRBJ1-2, with 8 bases that match TRBD1. The CDR3 is 15 amino acids. CDR1 MDHEN and CDR2 SYDVKM come from the germline V gene. Unmatched junction bases numbered 4, after V lost 1 base and J lost 3 bases. The CDR3 DNA reads TGTGCCAGCAGTTTATTCGGACAGGGCTACTATGGCTACACCTTC. Translated: CASSLFGQGYYGYTF.